These 24 T cell receptor beta chains were all obtained from the same sample, sequenced in a study of T cells in localized non-small cell lung cancer. Here immunoSEQ multiplex PCR was the method, and the copy in TCRdb shows in-frame clones only, minus some. The sample carries about 72,000 clones, approximately 84% recorded once. The specimen was peripheral blood, collected before any cancer treatment. These TCRs come from a female donor at least 60 years old with stage I lung adenocarcinoma.

The chain joins TRBV5-5 to TRBJ2-7; TRBD1 matches at 7 bases. Germline V gives CDR1 SGHKS, CDR2 YYEKEE (reference sequence). The junction had 4 bases not matched to a gene; V was cut back by 4 bases and J by 3 bases. The CDR3 loop spans 13 amino acids. CDR3 DNA: TGTGCCAGCAGCAGACGGGACAGCTACGAGCAGTACTTC. Amino acids: CASSRRDSYEQYF.

V and J are TRBV27 and TRBJ1-6; 9 nucleotides match TRBD1. Germline CDR1 MNHEY, CDR2 SMNVEV (reference sequence). The CDR3 totals 18 residues. V dropped 0 bases and J dropped 0; count of bases not matched to a gene: 3. CDR3 amino acids: CASSLSTGGSSYNSPLHF. Here the CDR3 DNA reads TGTGCCAGCAGTTTATCGACAGGGGGGAGCTCCTATAATTCACCCCTCCACTTT.

This chain uses TRBV2 with TRBJ2-5, with 12 bases lining up with TRBD2. The CDR3 is 16 residues long. The ends lost 5 bases at V and 2 bases at J; junction bases unmatched: 6. Germline-derived CDR1 and CDR2 are SNHLY and FYNNEI. In DNA form, the CDR3 reads TGTGCCAGCAGTCCCCGGACTAGCGGGACTCAAGAGACCCAGTACTTC. Its translation is CASSPRTSGTQETQYF.

The chain employs TRBV9 and TRBJ1-2, with D unresolved. Trimming removed 0 bases at V and 3 bases at J, with 12 bases between. From germline, CDR1 is SGDLS and CDR2 YYNGEE. The CDR3 loop spans 15 amino acids. In DNA, the CDR3 is TGTGCCAGCAGCGTAGACACGTCACCCGACTATGGCTACACCTTC. Encoded protein: CASSVDTSPDYGYTF.

The J gene is TRBJ1-6, the V gene TRBV6-6; TRBD1 aligns across 7 bases. With 5 bases clipped from V and 7 bases from J, the junction kept 8 bases outside the gene matches. Germline V gene lookup returns CDR1 MNHNY and CDR2 SVGAGI (reference sequence). The CDR3 loop spans 15 amino acids. The CDR3 sequence: CASSNRGVGNSPLHF. CDR3 DNA: TGTGCCAGCAGTAACAGGGGTGTGGGGAATTCACCCCTCCACTTT.

This sequence joins TRBV5-1 and TRBJ1-1, with no clear D. Trimming pared 0 bases from V and 4 bases from J, leaving 10 bases between. This CDR3 is 14 amino acids long. Germline V gene lookup returns CDR1 SGHRS and CDR2 YFSETQ. The chain's CDR3 is CASSLEVEVTEAFF. CDR3 DNA: TGCGCCAGCAGCTTGGAGGTTGAGGTCACTGAAGCTTTCTTT.

The J gene is TRBJ2-1, the V gene TRBV28; 7 bases are shared with TRBD2. Looked up from germline, CDR1 is MDHEN and CDR2 is SYDVKM. The CDR3 runs to 15 residues. J was trimmed by 4 bases and V by 5 bases; bases with no gene match: 8. The CDR3 loop reads CASSLLADPYNEQFF. In DNA, the CDR3 is TGTGCCAGCAGTCTTCTAGCGGACCCTTACAATGAGCAGTTCTTC. Together with reference TRBV28 and TRBJ2-1, the CDR3 gives the full variable domain: DVKVTQSSRYLVKRTGEKVFLECVQDMDHENMFWYRQDPGLGLRLIYFSYDVKMKEKGDIPEGYSVSREKKERFSLILESASTNQTSMYLCASSLLADPYNEQFFGPGTRLTVL.

V and J are TRBV9 and TRBJ2-7, with D possibly matching TRBD1 (7 bases). With 4 bases removed from V and 1 base from J, the gap between germline ends came to 15 bases. CDR1 and CDR2 from the germline V gene are SGDLS and YYNGEE. The CDR3 has 15 amino acids. DNA of the CDR3: TGTGCCAGCAGCCCTAATCCAGGGGGGTCCTACGAGCAGTACTTC. Its protein product is CASSPNPGGSYEQYF.

V usage is TRBV7-3 and J usage is TRBJ1-2; D is perhaps TRBD1 (5 bases). Germline CDR1 is SGHTA and CDR2 is FQGTGA. CDR3 length equals 13 residues. V was pared by 2 bases and J by 7 bases, with 11 bases between. CDR3 loop: CASSLVTGSGYTF. DNA of the CDR3: TGTGCCAGCAGCTTAGTCACAGGATCTGGCTACACCTTC.

The chain recombines TRBV11-2 with TRBJ2-7; D unclear. With 1 base removed from V and 2 bases from J, the gap between germline ends came to 15 bases. The CDR3 covers 16 residues. Germline-derived CDR1 and CDR2 are SGHAT and FQNNGV. The CDR3 coding sequence is TGTGCCAGCAGCTTAGTACGTGGGCTTTCTCCCTACGAGCAGTACTTC. Translation gives CASSLVRGLSPYEQYF.

This clone was detected a few times. V is TRBV19 and J is TRBJ1-1; tentatively, D is TRBD1 (5 bases). The CDR3 length is 15 residues. CDR1 and CDR2 (germline): LNHDA, SQIVND (reference sequence). Trimming cost V 3 bases and J 5 bases, with 16 bases left between them. The CDR3 loop reads CASSMYTGLGTEAFF. The CDR3 DNA is TGTGCCAGTAGTATGTACACAGGCCTTGGGACTGAAGCTTTCTTT.

The CDR3 spells CATEMGGRQETQYF. CDR3 in DNA: TGTGCCACCGAGATGGGGGGGCGACAAGAGACCCAGTACTTC. The chain has TRBV6-1 and TRBJ2-5, with D perhaps TRBD2 (7 bases). The germline V and J ends were trimmed by 10 bases and 2 bases, with 17 bases remaining between them. This CDR3 has 14 amino acids. Germline CDR1 reads MNHNS; CDR2 reads SASEGT.

The CDR3 is CASSLGGSEGYTF. The CDR3 DNA is TGCGCCAGCAGCTTGGGGGGTTCAGAGGGCTACACCTTC. This chain connects TRBV5-1 to TRBJ1-2, with no clear D. Per germline, CDR1 SGHRS and CDR2 YFSETQ. V was cut by 0 bases and J by 8 bases, with 11 bases left in between. This CDR3 has 13 amino acids. Using reference TRBV5-1 and TRBJ1-2 for the parts outside the CDR3, the full variable domain is KAGVTQTPRYLIKTRGQQVTLSCSPISGHRSVSWYQQTPGQGLQFLFEYFSETQRNKGNFPGRFSGRQFSNSRSEMNVSTLELGDSALYLCASSLGGSEGYTFGSGTRLTVV.

In nucleotides, the CDR3 is TGTGCCACCAGCAGAGATGAGGGGCTCACCGGGGAGCTGTTTTTT. It yields the protein CATSRDEGLTGELFF. V and J are TRBV15 and TRBJ2-2; possibly TRBD1 or TRBD2 for D (5 bases each). V was clipped by 0 bases and J by 4 bases, with 9 bases between them. The CDR3 consists of 15 residues. Germline assignment: CDR1 LNHNV and CDR2 YYDKDF (reference sequence).

CDR3: CALKSGDTDTQYF. The CDR3 DNA follows: TGTGCCCTAAAAAGCGGGGACACAGATACGCAGTATTTT. V is TRBV10-3 and J is TRBJ2-3, with TRBD2 identical over 7 bases. The V segment lost 11 bases and the J segment 2 bases; nucleotides outside the gene matches: 7. The CDR3 runs to 13 residues. Germline lookup yields CDR1 ENHRY and CDR2 SYGVKD.

V usage is TRBV5-4 and J usage is TRBJ2-5; D possibly uses TRBD1 or TRBD2 (6 bases each). V lost 4 bases and J lost 0, with 16 bases in between. The CDR3 has 16 residues. Germline CDR1 reads SGHNT; CDR2 reads YYREEE (reference sequence). CDR3 amino acids: CASSPGGGGYQETQYF. DNA for the CDR3: TGTGCCAGCAGCCCCGGTGGAGGGGGGTACCAAGAGACCCAGTACTTC. The full variable domain, with the rest looked up from reference TRBV5-4 and TRBJ2-5, is ETGVTQSPTHLIKTRGQQVTLRCSSQSGHNTVSWYQQALGQGPQFIFQYYREEENGRGNFPPRFSGLQFPNYSSELNVNALELDDSALYLCASSPGGGGYQETQYFGPGTRLLVL.

The V gene is TRBV11-3, the J gene TRBJ1-1; D is possibly TRBD1 (5 bases). CDR1 is SGHNT and CDR2 is YENEEA in the germline V gene. Trimming cost V 4 bases and J 5 bases, with 11 bases left between them. The CDR3 is 13 residues long. Here the CDR3 reads CASSSMTVTEAFF. As DNA, the CDR3 is TGTGCCAGCAGCTCGATGACAGTGACTGAAGCTTTCTTT.

The V and J genes are TRBV4-3 and TRBJ1-1, with D perhaps TRBD1 (6 bases). Germline V gene lookup returns CDR1 LGHNA and CDR2 YSLEER. This CDR3 has 13 amino acids. V lost 4 bases and J 5 bases, leaving 11 bases between the germline ends. The CDR3 spells CASSPYRETEAFF. For the CDR3, the DNA is TGCGCCAGCAGCCCCTACAGGGAGACTGAAGCTTTCTTT.

J is TRBJ2-3 and V is TRBV10-3; D is tentatively TRBD1 or TRBD2 (5 bases each). The CDR3 length is 15 residues. Germline assignment: CDR1 ENHRY and CDR2 SYGVKD. Trimming removed 4 bases from V and 0 bases from J, with 11 bases in between. The CDR3 nucleotides are TGTGCCATCAGTGGTCGGGGCGGTAGCACAGATACGCAGTATTTT. It codes for CAISGRGGSTDTQYF.

This sequence joins TRBV15 and TRBJ1-6; D gene uncertain. Germline CDR1 and CDR2: LNHNV and YYDKDF (reference sequence). The CDR3 consists of 14 residues. Trimming pared 2 bases from V and 5 bases from J, leaving 7 bases between. The CDR3 sequence: CATSRRQDNSPLHF. Written as DNA, the CDR3 is TGTGCCACCAGCAGACGGCAGGATAATTCACCCCTCCACTTT. Full variable domain (rest looked up from reference TRBV15 and TRBJ1-6): DAMVIQNPRYQVTQFGKPVTLSCSQTLNHNVMYWYQQKSSQAPKLLFHYYDKDFNNEADTPDNFQSRRPNTSFCFLDIRSPGLGDTAMYLCATSRRQDNSPLHFGNGTRLTVT.

J is TRBJ2-1 and V is TRBV5-1, with no clear D. The CDR3 runs 13 residues. CDR1 is SGHRS and CDR2 is YFSETQ in the germline V gene. V was trimmed by 8 bases and J by 0 bases, leaving 9 bases between them. CDR3 nucleotide sequence: TGCGCCAGTAGGAGTACCTCCTACAATGAGCAGTTCTTC. Translation gives CASRSTSYNEQFF. Supplemented by reference TRBV5-1 and TRBJ2-1, the full variable domain reads KAGVTQTPRYLIKTRGQQVTLSCSPISGHRSVSWYQQTPGQGLQFLFEYFSETQRNKGNFPGRFSGRQFSNSRSEMNVSTLELGDSALYLCASRSTSYNEQFFGPGTRLTVL.

The V call is TRBV19, the J call TRBJ2-1, with 10 bases aligning to TRBD2. Germline V lookup: CDR1 LNHDA, CDR2 SQIVND (reference sequence). The junction had 10 bases not matched to a gene; V was cut back by 3 bases and J by 8 bases. The CDR3 spans 16 residues. The CDR3 is CASSMSSGSLIDEQFF. CDR3 bases: TGTGCCAGTAGTATGTCTAGCGGGAGTCTAATCGATGAGCAGTTCTTC.

This clone has just one count. The rearrangement links TRBV28 to TRBJ2-2; TRBD1 aligns across 12 bases. Germline-derived CDR1 and CDR2 are MDHEN and SYDVKM. Trimming removed 6 bases from V and 8 bases from J; junction bases left unmatched: 10. The CDR3 is 16 amino acids. The CDR3 nucleotides read TGTGCCAGCAGGCCCTCCGGGACAGGGGGCCCTGGGGAGCTGTTTTTT. Residues: CASRPSGTGGPGELFF.

The chain links TRBV6-1 to TRBJ1-2, with D possibly being TRBD1 (5 bases). The CDR3 covers 14 residues. Per the germline V gene, CDR1 is MNHNS and CDR2 is SASEGT. Trimming stripped 2 bases from V and 4 bases from J, with 11 bases between. CDR3 amino acids: CASSELQGPYGYTF. The CDR3 DNA reads as TGTGCCAGCAGTGAACTTCAGGGACCCTATGGCTACACCTTC.